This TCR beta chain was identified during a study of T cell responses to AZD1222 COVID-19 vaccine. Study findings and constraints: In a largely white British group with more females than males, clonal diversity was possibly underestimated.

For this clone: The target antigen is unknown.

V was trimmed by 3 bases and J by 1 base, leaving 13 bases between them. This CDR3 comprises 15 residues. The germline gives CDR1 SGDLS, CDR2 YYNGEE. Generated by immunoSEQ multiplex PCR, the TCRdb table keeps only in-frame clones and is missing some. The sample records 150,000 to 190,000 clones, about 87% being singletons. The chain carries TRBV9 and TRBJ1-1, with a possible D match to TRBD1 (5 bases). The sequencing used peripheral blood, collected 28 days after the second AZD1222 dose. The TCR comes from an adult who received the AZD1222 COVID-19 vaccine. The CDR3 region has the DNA TGTGCCAGCAGCGCGACAAGGGACGGGAACACTGAAGCTTTCTTT. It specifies CASSATRDGNTEAFF.